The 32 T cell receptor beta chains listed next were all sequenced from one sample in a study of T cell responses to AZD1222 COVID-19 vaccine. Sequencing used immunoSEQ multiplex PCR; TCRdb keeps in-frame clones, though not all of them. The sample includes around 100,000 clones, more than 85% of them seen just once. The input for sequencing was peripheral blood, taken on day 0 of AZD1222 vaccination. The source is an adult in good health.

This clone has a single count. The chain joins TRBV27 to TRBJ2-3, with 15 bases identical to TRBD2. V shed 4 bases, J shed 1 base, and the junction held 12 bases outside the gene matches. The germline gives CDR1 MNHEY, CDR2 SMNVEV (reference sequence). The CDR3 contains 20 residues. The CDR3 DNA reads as TGTGCCAGCAGTTCCACCGGGACTAGCGGGGGGCGACGACGCACAGATACGCAGTATTTT. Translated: CASSSTGTSGGRRRTDTQYF.

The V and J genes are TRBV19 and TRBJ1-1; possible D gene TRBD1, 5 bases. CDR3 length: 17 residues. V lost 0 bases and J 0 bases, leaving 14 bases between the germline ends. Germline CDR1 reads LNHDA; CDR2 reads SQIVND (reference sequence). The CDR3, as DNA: TGTGCCAGTAGTATAGAGGGGCAGGGTTGGGTGAACACTGAAGCTTTCTTT. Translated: CASSIEGQGWVNTEAFF.

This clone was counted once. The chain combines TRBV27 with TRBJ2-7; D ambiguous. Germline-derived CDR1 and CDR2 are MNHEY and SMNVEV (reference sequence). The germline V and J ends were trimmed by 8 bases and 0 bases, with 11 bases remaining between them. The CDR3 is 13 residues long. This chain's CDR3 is CASRQASSYEQYF. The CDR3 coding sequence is TGTGCCAGCCGCCAGGCGAGCTCCTACGAGCAGTACTTC.

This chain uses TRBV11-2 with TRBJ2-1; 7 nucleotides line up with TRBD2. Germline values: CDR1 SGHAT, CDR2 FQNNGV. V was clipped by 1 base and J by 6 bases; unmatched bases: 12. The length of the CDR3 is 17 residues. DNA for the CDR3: TGTGCCAGCAGCTTAGGATCCCTCGGACTAGTAAGCAATGAGCAGTTCTTC. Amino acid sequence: CASSLGSLGLVSNEQFF.

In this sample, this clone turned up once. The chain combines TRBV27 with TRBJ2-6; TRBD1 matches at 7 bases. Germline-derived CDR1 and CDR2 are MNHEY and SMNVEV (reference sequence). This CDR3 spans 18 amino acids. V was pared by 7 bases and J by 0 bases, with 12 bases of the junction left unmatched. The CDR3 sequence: CASKGWAGGPSGANVLTF. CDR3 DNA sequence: TGTGCCAGCAAAGGGTGGGCAGGGGGACCCTCTGGGGCCAACGTCCTGACTTTC.

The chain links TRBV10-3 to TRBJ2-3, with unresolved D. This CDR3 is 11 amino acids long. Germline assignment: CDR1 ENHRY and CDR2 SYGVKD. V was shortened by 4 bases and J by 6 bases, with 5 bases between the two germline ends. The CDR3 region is CAISVEDTQYF. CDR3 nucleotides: TGTGCCATCAGTGTAGAGGATACGCAGTATTTT.

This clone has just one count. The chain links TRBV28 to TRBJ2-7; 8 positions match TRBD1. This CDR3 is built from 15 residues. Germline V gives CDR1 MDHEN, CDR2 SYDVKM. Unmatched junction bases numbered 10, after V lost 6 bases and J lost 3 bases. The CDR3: CASRLPGQDLYEQYF. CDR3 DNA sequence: TGTGCCAGCAGGTTACCGGGACAGGATCTCTACGAGCAGTACTTC.

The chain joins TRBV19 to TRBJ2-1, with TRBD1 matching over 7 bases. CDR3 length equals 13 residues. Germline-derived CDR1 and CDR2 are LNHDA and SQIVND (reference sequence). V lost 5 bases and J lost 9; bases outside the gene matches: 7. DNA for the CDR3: TGTGCCAGTAGTGAGATACAGGGGACTGAGCAGTTCTTC. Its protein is CASSEIQGTEQFF.

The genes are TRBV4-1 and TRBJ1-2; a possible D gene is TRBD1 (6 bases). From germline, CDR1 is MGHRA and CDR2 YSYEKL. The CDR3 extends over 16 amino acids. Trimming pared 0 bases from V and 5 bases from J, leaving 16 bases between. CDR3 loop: CASSQERPGDLYGYTF. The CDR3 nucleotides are TGCGCCAGCAGCCAAGAGAGGCCAGGGGATTTATATGGCTACACCTTC.

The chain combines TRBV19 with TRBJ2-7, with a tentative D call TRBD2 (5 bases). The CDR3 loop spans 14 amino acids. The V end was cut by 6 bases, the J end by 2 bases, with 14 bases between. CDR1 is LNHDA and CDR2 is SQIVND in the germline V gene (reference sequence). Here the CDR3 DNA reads TGTGCCAGTAGAAGTTCGGGAATTCCCTACGAGCAGTACTTC. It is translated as CASRSSGIPYEQYF.

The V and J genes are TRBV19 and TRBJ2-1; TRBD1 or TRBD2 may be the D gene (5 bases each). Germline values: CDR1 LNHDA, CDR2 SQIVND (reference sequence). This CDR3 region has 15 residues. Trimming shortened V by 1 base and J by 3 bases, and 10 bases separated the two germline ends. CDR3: CASSIGGTDYNEQFF. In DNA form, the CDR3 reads TGTGCCAGTAGTATAGGGGGGACCGACTACAATGAGCAGTTCTTC.

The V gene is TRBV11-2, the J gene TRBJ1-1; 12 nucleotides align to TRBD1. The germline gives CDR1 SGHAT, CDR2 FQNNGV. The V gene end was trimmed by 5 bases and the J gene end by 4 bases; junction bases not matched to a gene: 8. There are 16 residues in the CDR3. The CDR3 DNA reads TGTGCCAGCAGCCCAGGGACAGGGGGCCTAGGCACTGAAGCTTTCTTT. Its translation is CASSPGTGGLGTEAFF.

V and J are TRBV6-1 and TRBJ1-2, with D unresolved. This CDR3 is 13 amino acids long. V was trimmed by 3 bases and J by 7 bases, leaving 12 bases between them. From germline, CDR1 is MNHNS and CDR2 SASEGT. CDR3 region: CASSDTGMSGYTF. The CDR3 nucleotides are TGTGCCAGCAGTGATACCGGGATGAGTGGCTACACCTTC.

The CDR3 spells CASRTGTGGLREKLFF. The DNA of the CDR3 is TGCGCCAGCAGGACCGGGACAGGGGGGTTGAGGGAAAAACTGTTTTTT. V is TRBV5-1 and J is TRBJ1-4, with TRBD1 identical over 11 bases. The CDR3 consists of 16 residues. V lost 5 bases and J lost 8; bases outside the gene matches: 11. Germline V gives CDR1 SGHRS, CDR2 YFSETQ.

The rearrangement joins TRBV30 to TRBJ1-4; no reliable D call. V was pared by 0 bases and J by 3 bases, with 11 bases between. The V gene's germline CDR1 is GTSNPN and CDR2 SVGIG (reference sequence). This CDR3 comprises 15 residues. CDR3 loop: CAWSVPGGSNEKLFF. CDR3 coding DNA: TGTGCCTGGAGTGTTCCGGGAGGGTCTAATGAAAAACTGTTTTTT.

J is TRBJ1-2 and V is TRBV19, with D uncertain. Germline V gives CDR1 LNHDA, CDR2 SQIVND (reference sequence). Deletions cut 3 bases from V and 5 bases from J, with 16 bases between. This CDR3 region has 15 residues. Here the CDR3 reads CASSIPLFPSYGYTF. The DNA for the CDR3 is TGTGCCAGTAGTATCCCTCTATTCCCCTCTTATGGCTACACCTTC. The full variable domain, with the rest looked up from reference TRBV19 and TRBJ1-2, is DGGITQSPKYLFRKEGQNVTLSCEQNLNHDAMYWYRQDPGQGLRLIYYSQIVNDFQKGDIAEGYSVSREKKESFPLTVTSAQKNPTAFYLCASSIPLFPSYGYTFGSGTRLTVV.

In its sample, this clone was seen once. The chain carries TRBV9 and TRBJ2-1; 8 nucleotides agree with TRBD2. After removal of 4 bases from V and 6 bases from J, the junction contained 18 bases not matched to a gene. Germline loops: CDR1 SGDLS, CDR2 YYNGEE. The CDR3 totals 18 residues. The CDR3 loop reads CASSLRAGGPIGPNEQFF. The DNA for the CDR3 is TGTGCCAGCAGCCTCCGGGCGGGGGGCCCTATTGGTCCCAATGAGCAGTTCTTC.

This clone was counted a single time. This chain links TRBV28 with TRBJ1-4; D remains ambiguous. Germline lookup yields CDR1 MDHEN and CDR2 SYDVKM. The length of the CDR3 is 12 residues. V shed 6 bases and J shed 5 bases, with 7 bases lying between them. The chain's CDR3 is CASSPRNEKLFF. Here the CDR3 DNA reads TGTGCCAGCAGCCCCAGAAATGAAAAACTGTTTTTT.

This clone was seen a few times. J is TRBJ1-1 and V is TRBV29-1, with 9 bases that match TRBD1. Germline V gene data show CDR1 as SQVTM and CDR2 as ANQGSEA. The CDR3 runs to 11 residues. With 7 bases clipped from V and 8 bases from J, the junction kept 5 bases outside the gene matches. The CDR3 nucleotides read TGCAGCGGCGGACAGGGGAAAGAAGCTTTCTTT. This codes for CSGGQGKEAFF.

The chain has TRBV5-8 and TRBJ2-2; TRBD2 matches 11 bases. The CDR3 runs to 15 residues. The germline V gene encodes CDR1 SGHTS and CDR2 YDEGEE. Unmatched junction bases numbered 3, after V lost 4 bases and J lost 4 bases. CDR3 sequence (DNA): TGTGCCAGCAGCCTAGCGGGGGGCATCACCGGGGAGCTGTTTTTT. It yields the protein CASSLAGGITGELFF.

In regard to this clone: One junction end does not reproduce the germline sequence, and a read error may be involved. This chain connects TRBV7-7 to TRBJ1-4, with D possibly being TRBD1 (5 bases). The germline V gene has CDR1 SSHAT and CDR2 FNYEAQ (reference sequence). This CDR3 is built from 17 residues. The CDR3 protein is CASSLRDQAATNEKLFF. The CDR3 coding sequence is TGTGCTAGCAGCTTAAGGGACCAAGCTGCAACTAATGAAAAACTGTTTTTT.

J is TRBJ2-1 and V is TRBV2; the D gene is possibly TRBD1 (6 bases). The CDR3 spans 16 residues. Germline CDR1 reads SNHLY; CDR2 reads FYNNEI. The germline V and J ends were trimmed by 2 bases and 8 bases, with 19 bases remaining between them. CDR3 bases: TGTGCCAGCAGTGAAAGGGCCTCCTACAGGGAAGATGAGCAGTTCTTC. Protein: CASSERASYREDEQFF.

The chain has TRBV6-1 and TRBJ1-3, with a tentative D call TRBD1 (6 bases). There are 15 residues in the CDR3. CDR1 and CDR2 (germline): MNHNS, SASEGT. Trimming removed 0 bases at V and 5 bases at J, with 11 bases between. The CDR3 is CASSEAGGWRNTIYF. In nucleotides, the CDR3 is TGTGCCAGCAGTGAAGCAGGGGGATGGAGAAACACCATATATTTT.

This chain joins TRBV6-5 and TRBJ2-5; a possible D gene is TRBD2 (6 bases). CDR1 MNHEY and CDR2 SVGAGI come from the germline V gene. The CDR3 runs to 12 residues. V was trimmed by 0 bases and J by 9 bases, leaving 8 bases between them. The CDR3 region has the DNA TGTGCCAGCAGTTACTCCGGGGGAGCCCAGTACTTC. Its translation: CASSYSGGAQYF.

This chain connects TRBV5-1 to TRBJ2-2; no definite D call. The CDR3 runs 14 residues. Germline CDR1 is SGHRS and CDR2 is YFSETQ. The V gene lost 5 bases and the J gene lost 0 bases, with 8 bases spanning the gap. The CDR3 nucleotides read TGCGCCAGCAGTGGGCAGTCGAACACCGGGGAGCTGTTTTTT. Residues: CASSGQSNTGELFF. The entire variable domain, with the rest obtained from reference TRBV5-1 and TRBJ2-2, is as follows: KAGVTQTPRYLIKTRGQQVTLSCSPISGHRSVSWYQQTPGQGLQFLFEYFSETQRNKGNFPGRFSGRQFSNSRSEMNVSTLELGDSALYLCASSGQSNTGELFFGEGSRLTVL.

As DNA, the CDR3 is TGTGCCAGTAGTATAGAGGCGATAAGGGGGGAGCTGTTTTTT. This encodes CASSIEAIRGELFF. This chain links TRBV19 with TRBJ2-2; no reliable D call. V was pared by 0 bases and J by 8 bases, with 10 bases between. The CDR3 contains 14 residues. CDR1 is LNHDA and CDR2 is SQIVND in the germline V gene (reference sequence).

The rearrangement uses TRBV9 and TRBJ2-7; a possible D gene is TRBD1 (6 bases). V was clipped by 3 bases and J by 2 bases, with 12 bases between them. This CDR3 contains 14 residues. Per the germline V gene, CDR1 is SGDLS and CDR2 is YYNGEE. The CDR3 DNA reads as TGTGCCAGCAGCGGCAGCCCAGGGGCCTACGAGCAGTACTTC. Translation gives CASSGSPGAYEQYF.

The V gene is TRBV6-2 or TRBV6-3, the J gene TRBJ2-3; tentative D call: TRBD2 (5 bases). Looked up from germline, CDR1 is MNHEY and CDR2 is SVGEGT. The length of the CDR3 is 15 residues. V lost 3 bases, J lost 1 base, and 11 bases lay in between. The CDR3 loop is CASSYSADRTDTQYF. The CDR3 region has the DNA TGTGCCAGCAGTTATTCAGCGGATCGCACAGATACGCAGTATTTT.

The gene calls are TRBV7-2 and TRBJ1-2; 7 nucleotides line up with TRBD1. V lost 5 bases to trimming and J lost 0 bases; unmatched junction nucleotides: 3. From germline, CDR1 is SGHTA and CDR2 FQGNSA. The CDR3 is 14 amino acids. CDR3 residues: CASSQGTANYGYTF. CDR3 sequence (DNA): TGTGCCAGCAGCCAAGGGACAGCTAACTATGGCTACACCTTC.

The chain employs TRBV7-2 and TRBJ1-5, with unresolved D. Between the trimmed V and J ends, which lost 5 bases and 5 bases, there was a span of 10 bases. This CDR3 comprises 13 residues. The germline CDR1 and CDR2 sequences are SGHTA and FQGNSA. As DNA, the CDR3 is TGTGCCAGCAGCCTACCCGGGTATCAGCCCCAGCATTTT. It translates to CASSLPGYQPQHF.

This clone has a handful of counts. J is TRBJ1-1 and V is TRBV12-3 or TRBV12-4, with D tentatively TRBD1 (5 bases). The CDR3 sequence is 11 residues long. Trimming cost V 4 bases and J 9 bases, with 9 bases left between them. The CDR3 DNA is TGTGCCAGCAGTTCCCGGGACCAAGCTTTCTTT. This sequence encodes CASSSRDQAFF.

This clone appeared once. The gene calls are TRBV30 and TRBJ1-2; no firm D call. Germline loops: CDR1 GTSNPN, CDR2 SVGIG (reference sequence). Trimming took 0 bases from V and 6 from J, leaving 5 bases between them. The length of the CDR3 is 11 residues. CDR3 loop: CAWSVLHGYTF. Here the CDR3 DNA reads TGTGCCTGGAGTGTACTCCATGGCTACACCTTC.